This record looks at one TCR beta chain sequence and its context. As yet, its antigen is unknown. Germline V gives CDR1 MNHEY, CDR2 SVGAGI. V gave up 8 bases and J gave up 4 bases, with 17 bases separating them. The CDR3 length is 14 residues. Every immunoSEQ plate was one replicate of a subset's evenly spread DNA. Per the study methods: ImmunoSEQ only sent back junction sequences with no quality scores, so filtering was done differently. Repertoires were generated with immunoSEQ multiplex PCR, while TCRdb's copy carries only in-frame clones and drops some. The DNA was the basis for D and trimming; V, J and clone size are from that table. The repertoire holds some 500,000 clones, with approximately 95% as singletons. The sample comes from a study of shared clonotypes between healthy human individuals. Study-wide context: CD4 naive and memory got three plates each, CD8 naive two, CD8 memory one. Study results and caveats: Rarefaction indicated that sorted-subset sequencing remained incomplete although depth was large.

The sequence derives from a woman aged 25 to 39 in good health. The chain combines TRBV6-5 with TRBJ2-5; D may correspond to TRBD1 or TRBD2 (5 bases each). Sequencing was done on a sample of naive CD4+ T cells sorted from blood. Subset given: CD45RA+ positively selected. CDR3 nucleotide sequence: TGTGCCAGCTCAGGACGCCATGGGGGAGAGACCCAGTACTTC. Protein: CASSGRHGGETQYF.